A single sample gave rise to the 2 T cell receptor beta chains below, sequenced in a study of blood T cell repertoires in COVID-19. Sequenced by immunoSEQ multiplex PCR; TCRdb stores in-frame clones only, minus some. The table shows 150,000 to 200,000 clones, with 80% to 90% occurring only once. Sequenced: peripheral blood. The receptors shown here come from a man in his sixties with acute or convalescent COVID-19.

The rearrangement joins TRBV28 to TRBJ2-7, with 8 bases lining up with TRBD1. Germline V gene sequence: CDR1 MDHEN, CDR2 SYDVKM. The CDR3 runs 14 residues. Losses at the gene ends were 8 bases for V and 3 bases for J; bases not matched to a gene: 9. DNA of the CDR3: TGTGCCAGCTCGTTACAGGGGGTATTCTACGAGCAGTACTTC. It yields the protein CASSLQGVFYEQYF.

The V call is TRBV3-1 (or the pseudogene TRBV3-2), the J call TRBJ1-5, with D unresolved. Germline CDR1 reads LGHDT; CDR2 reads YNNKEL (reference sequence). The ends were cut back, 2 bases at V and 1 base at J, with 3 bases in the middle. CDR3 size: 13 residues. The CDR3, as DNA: TGTGCCAGCAGCCAACGGAGCAATCAGCCCCAGCATTTT. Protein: CASSQRSNQPQHF.